The source of this T cell receptor (beta chain) is a study of CD8+CD57+ T cells in acquired aplastic anemia. For the study at large: Sorted CD4+ plus CD8+ cells gave DNA averaging approximately 3.2 ug.

Study-wide findings and caveats: There were roughly 30 CD8+ CDR3 sequences that occurred in both patients and controls.

It was patients with CD8+CD57+ cell expansion by flow cytometry who were chosen for sequencing. As a group, the patients uniformly had severe acquired aplastic anemia. Profiling of TCR beta VDJ combinations and CDR3 sequences used genomic DNA as template. Using its own MiXCR run on the reads, TCRdb lists one record per CDR3 protein. The table shows under 200,000 distinct CDR3 sequences, with 47% occurring only once. Ten or more counts support this clonotype. Its antigen is undetermined. There are 13 residues in the CDR3. V lost 1 base to trimming and J lost 1 base, with 5 bases between them. CDR1 and CDR2 from the germline V gene are SGHTS and YDEGEE.

The chain links TRBV5-8 to TRBJ2-5; D is uncertain. The receptor comes from a human donor with aplastic anemia. The sequenced sample was sorted CD4+, CD8+, or CD8+CD57+ T cells (not recorded which) from PBMCs. This CDR3 reads CASSLNSQETQYF. The DNA of the CDR3 is TGTGCCAGCAGCTTGAATTCCCAAGAGACCCAGTACTTC.